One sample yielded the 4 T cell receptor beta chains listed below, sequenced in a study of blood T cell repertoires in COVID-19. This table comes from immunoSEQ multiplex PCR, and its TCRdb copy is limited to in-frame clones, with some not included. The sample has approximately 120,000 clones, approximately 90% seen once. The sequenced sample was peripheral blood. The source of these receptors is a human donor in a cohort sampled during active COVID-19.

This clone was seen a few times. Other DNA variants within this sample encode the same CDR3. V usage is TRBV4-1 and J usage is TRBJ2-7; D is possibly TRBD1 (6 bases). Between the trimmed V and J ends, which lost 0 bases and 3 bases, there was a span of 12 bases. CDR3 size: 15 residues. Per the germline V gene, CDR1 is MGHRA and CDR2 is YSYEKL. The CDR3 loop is CASSQEGQGIYEQYF. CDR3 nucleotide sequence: TGCGCCAGCAGCCAAGAAGGCCAGGGGATCTACGAGCAGTACTTC.

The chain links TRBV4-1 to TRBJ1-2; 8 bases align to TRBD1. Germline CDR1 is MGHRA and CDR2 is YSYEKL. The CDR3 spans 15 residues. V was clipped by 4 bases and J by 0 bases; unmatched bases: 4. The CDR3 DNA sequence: TGCGCCAGCAGCCCTACAGGGGGAGCTAACTATGGCTACACCTTC. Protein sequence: CASSPTGGANYGYTF.

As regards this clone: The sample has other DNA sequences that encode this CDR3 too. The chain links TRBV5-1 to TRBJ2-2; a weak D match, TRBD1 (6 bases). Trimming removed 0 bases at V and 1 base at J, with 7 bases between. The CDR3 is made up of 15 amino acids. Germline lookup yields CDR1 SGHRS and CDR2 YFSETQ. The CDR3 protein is CASSLVQGNTGELFF. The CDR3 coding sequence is TGCGCCAGCAGCTTGGTACAGGGGAACACCGGGGAGCTGTTTTTT. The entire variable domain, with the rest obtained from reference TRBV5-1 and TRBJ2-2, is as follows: KAGVTQTPRYLIKTRGQQVTLSCSPISGHRSVSWYQQTPGQGLQFLFEYFSETQRNKGNFPGRFSGRQFSNSRSEMNVSTLELGDSALYLCASSLVQGNTGELFFGEGSRLTVL.

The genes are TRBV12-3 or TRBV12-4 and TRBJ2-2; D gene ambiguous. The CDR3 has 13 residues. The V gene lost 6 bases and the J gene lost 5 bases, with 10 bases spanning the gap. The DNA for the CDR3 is TGTGCCAGCAGAACTACCGATACCGGGGAGCTGTTTTTT. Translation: CASRTTDTGELFF.